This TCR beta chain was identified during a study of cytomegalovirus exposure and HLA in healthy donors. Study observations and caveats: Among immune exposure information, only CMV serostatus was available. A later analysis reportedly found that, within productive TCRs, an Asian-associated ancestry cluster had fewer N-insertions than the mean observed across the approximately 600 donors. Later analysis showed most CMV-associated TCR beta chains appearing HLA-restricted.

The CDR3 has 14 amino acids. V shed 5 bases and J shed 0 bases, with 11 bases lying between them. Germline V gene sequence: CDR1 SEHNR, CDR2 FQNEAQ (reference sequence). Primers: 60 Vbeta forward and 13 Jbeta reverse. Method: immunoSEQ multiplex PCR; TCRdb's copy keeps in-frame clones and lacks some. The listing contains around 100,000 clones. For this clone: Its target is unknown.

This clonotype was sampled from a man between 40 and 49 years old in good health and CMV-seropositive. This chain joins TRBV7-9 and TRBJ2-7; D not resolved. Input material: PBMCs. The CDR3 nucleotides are TGTGCCAGCAGCACGACGGCTAGCTCCTACGAGCAGTACTTC. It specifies CASSTTASSYEQYF.